The source of this TCR beta chain is a study of early T cells in non-severe SARS-CoV-2 infection. Study summary: Chains stayed unpaired after sequencing of bulk RNA from unsorted whole blood.

Molecules of cDNA were individually given unique molecular identifiers that were attached to them. TCRdb redid the calling of the 5' RACE reads with MiXCR, one entry per CDR3 protein. The data contain approximately 85,000 distinct CDR3 sequences, roughly an eighth of them singletons. Trimming took off 0 bases at V and 6 bases at J, with 12 bases between the two ends. The CDR3 loop spans 15 amino acids. Germline V gene lookup returns CDR1 KGHSH and CDR2 LQKENI. The TCR was taken from an adult who was a healthcare worker with PCR-confirmed SARS-CoV-2 infection or an uninfected control (not recorded which). Material for sequencing was whole blood. The chain links TRBV18 to TRBJ2-1, with D perhaps TRBD2 (6 bases). The CDR3 is CASSPPELAGNEQFF. The CDR3, as DNA: TGTGCCAGCTCACCACCAGAACTAGCAGGCAATGAGCAGTTCTTC.